Below, 18 T cell receptor beta chains from the same sample are listed, as sequenced in a study of T cells in Graves' hyperthyroidism and ophthalmopathy. Researchers amplified the TCR beta CDR3 regions from RNA transcripts. Initially, a first-round RT-PCR of the TCR CDR3 employed the HTBI primer set. TCRdb redid the calling of the multiplex PCR reads with MiXCR, one entry per CDR3 protein. The sample yields hundreds of thousands of distinct CDR3 sequences, 35% seen once. Sample: blood. These receptor sequences come from a woman in her 40s with Graves' hyperthyroidism.

This clonotype was detected ten times or more. The V gene is TRBV12-3 or TRBV12-4, the J gene TRBJ2-7; unclear D gene. CDR3 length equals 14 residues. V was cut by 4 bases and J by 2 bases, with 12 bases left in between. The chain's CDR3 is CASSSSYQAYEQYF. CDR3 DNA sequence: TGTGCCAGCAGTTCCTCCTACCAAGCCTACGAGCAGTACTTC.

Turning to this clonotype: Given a much more abundant clone one base away, this may be a read error. The chain uses TRBV13 and TRBJ1-4; D unclear. The germline gives CDR1 PRHDT, CDR2 FYEKMQ (reference sequence). Deletions cut 3 bases from V and 8 bases from J, with 13 bases between. The CDR3 runs 14 residues. The CDR3 loop reads CASSFSRIGEKLFF. CDR3 sequence (DNA): TGTGCCAGCAGCTTCAGCAGAATTGGCGAAAAACTGTTTTTT.

The J gene is TRBJ2-2, the V gene TRBV27; D may be TRBD2 (5 bases). The CDR3 extends over 16 amino acids. Trimming removed 6 bases at V and 5 bases at J, with 19 bases between. CDR1 and CDR2 from the germline V gene are MNHEY and SMNVEV (reference sequence). The DNA of the CDR3 is TGTGCCAGCAGAAAAGCGGATTACCTAGGGACCGGGGAGCTGTTTTTT. This sequence encodes CASRKADYLGTGELFF.

Regarding this clonotype: This may stem from a read error, because a much larger clone lies one nucleotide away. The genes are TRBV12-3 or TRBV12-4 and TRBJ1-5, with D possibly being TRBD1 (5 bases). Trimming removed 7 bases from V and 9 bases from J, with 13 bases in between. The CDR3 extends over 12 amino acids. The CDR3 reads CASTYSGRPQHF. In DNA form, the CDR3 reads TGTGCCAGCACCTACTCAGGGAGGCCCCAGCATTTT.

Points on this clonotype: This may arise from a read error, as a much more abundant clone is one base away. The genes are TRBV7-2 and TRBJ2-5; TRBD1 matches 7 bases. The DNA end lines up better with TRBJ2-7; the J call may be wrong. The CDR3 has 15 residues. Germline V gene data show CDR1 as SGHTA and CDR2 as FQGNSA. The CDR3 bases are TGTGCCAGCAGCTCAACCGGGGCAGGGGGCTACGAGCAGTACTTC. This sequence encodes CASSSTGAGGYEQYF.

The chain combines TRBV7-9 with TRBJ1-3; 7 nucleotides agree with TRBD1. Trimming removed 2 bases from V and 0 bases from J; junction bases left unmatched: 10. This CDR3 comprises 18 residues. Germline lookup yields CDR1 SEHNR and CDR2 FQNEAQ (reference sequence). The chain's CDR3 is CASSLLGSGQTSGNTIYF. CDR3 bases: TGTGCCAGCAGCTTATTAGGATCGGGACAGACCTCTGGAAACACCATATATTTT.

The chain combines TRBV5-8 with TRBJ2-5; either TRBD1 or TRBD2 may fit D (6 bases each). Germline V gene sequence: CDR1 SGHTS, CDR2 YDEGEE. The CDR3 runs to 16 residues. The V end lost 5 bases, the J end lost 0 bases, and 17 bases lay between the germline ends. The CDR3 loop is CASSSGALLYQETQYF. The CDR3 bases are TGTGCCAGCAGTTCGGGGGCGCTTTTGTACCAAGAGACCCAGTACTTC.

Remarks on this clonotype: One end of the junction is discordant with germline, which a read error may explain. The chain joins TRBV6-2 or TRBV6-3 to TRBJ1-1; possible D gene TRBD1, 5 bases. There are 16 residues in the CDR3. Per germline, CDR1 MNHEY and CDR2 SVGEGT. CDR3: CASSYSSRESNTEAFF. The CDR3 coding sequence is TGTGCCAGCAGTTACTCTTCCAGGGAATCGAACACCGAAGCTTTCTTT.

In regard to this clonotype: A read error may explain this, as a much larger clone is one base away. CDR3 in amino acids: CGASGRNNSPLHF. As DNA, the CDR3 is TGCGGTGCCTCGGGTCGGAATAATTCACCCCTCCACTTT. The chain has TRBV20-1 and TRBJ1-6; no clear D. Germline V CDR1 and CDR2: DFQATT, SNEGSKA (reference sequence). CDR3 length: 13 amino acids.

This clonotype was observed many times. The CDR3 loop is CAIRGQNTEAFF. CDR3 nucleotides: TGTGCCATCAGAGGACAGAACACTGAAGCTTTCTTT. This rearrangement joins TRBV10-3 to TRBJ1-1; tentatively, D is TRBD1 (5 bases). The V end lost 6 bases, the J end lost 1 base, and 6 bases lay between the germline ends. This CDR3 is 12 amino acids long. Germline lookup yields CDR1 ENHRY and CDR2 SYGVKD.

The chain uses TRBV19 and TRBJ1-5, with D unclear. Germline V gene sequence: CDR1 LNHDA, CDR2 SQIVND (reference sequence). V lost 0 bases, J lost 6 bases, and 12 bases lay in between. The CDR3 is made up of 15 amino acids. CDR3 protein: CASSIEEGHGQPQHF. CDR3 sequence (DNA): TGTGCCAGTAGTATAGAGGAAGGGCATGGTCAGCCCCAGCATTTT. The whole variable domain, remainder taken from reference TRBV19 and TRBJ1-5, is DGGITQSPKYLFRKEGQNVTLSCEQNLNHDAMYWYRQDPGQGLRLIYYSQIVNDFQKGDIAEGYSVSREKKESFPLTVTSAQKNPTAFYLCASSIEEGHGQPQHFGDGTRLSIL.

This clonotype has at least ten counts. The V and J genes are TRBV7-9 and TRBJ1-1; no reliable D call. CDR1 and CDR2 (germline): SEHNR, FQNEAQ (reference sequence). The ends were cut back, 1 base at V and 9 bases at J, with 12 bases in the middle. This CDR3 comprises 13 residues. CDR3 amino acids: CASSLGTGGKAFF. The CDR3 nucleotides read TGTGCCAGCAGCTTAGGGACGGGAGGGAAAGCTTTCTTT.

This clonotype was recorded at least ten times. The rearrangement links TRBV4-1 to TRBJ1-5; D call uncertain. In germline, CDR1 is MGHRA, CDR2 YSYEKL. The CDR3 is 12 amino acids. The V and J ends lost 8 bases and 4 bases respectively, with 9 bases between them. Here the CDR3 reads CASRSGNQPQHF. CDR3 sequence (DNA): TGCGCCAGCCGCAGCGGGAATCAGCCCCAGCATTTT.

The chain joins TRBV7-2 to TRBJ2-1; D is unclear. Germline CDR1 reads SGHTA; CDR2 reads FQGNSA. Trimming took 1 base from V and 4 from J, leaving 14 bases between them. There are 16 residues in the CDR3. Here the CDR3 reads CASSLEIGRVYNEQFF. CDR3 bases: TGTGCCAGCAGCTTAGAAATCGGACGGGTGTACAATGAGCAGTTCTTC.

This clonotype has at least ten counts. The V call is TRBV25-1, the J call TRBJ1-2; D ambiguous. The CDR3 has 11 residues. CDR1 MGHDK and CDR2 SYGVNS come from the germline V gene. V gave up 4 bases and J gave up 8 bases, with 8 bases separating them. The DNA for the CDR3 is TGTGCCAGCAGTGCCGGGTGGGGCTACACCTTC. Translating it yields CASSAGWGYTF.

This clonotype appeared a few times. The chain couples TRBV20-1 to TRBJ2-5; 11 bases match TRBD2. V trimming: 4 bases; J trimming: 11 bases; junction bases outside the gene matches: 12. There are 14 residues in the CDR3. CDR1 is DFQATT and CDR2 is SNEGSKA in the germline V gene (reference sequence). The CDR3 DNA reads TGCAGTGCTACACTAGCGGGAGTCACAGATACGCAGTACTTC. Protein: CSATLAGVTDTQYF.

The genes are TRBV2 and TRBJ1-2; D gene unclear. Trimming took off 2 bases at V and 4 bases at J, with 14 bases between the two ends. The CDR3 runs to 15 residues. CDR1 is SNHLY and CDR2 is FYNNEI in the germline V gene. CDR3 nucleotide sequence: TGTGCCAGCAGTGAACGCCAGGTCATCGCCTATGGCTACACCTTC. As protein: CASSERQVIAYGYTF.

This chain joins TRBV10-1 and TRBJ1-6, with 8 bases fitting TRBD1. J was trimmed by 10 bases and V by 3 bases; bases with no gene match: 5. Germline loops: CDR1 WNHNN, CDR2 SYGVQD (reference sequence). The CDR3 is made up of 14 amino acids. In DNA, the CDR3 is TGCGCCAGCAGTGAAGGACAGGGCAGCTCACCCCTCCACTTT. As protein: CASSEGQGSSPLHF.